Sequencing of this TCR beta chain was carried out in a study of T cells after yellow fever vaccination. Overall study results and limits: The study noted that FACS-sorted repertoires could contain abundant clonotypes contaminating from the bulk population.

J was trimmed by 5 bases and V by 2 bases; bases with no gene match: 3. The CDR3 is 13 residues long. Germline V lookup: CDR1 SGHRS, CDR2 YFSETQ. The table lists this clonotype with many counts. Its antigen is not known. TCRdb reprocessed the 5' RACE reads via MiXCR and lists one record per CDR3 protein. The repertoire includes roughly 340,000 distinct CDR3 sequences, 3.5% to 4.5% of them detected once, and roughly a quarter sits in the top ten. V gene TRBV5-1 combines with J gene TRBJ1-1; the match to TRBD1 covers 7 bases. The starting material was PBMCs, obtained 5 days after the yellow fever booster vaccination. This receptor was identified in a man in his late teens or twenties who received the YFV17D yellow fever vaccine. CDR3 sequence: CASSFTGETEAFF. Here the CDR3 DNA reads TGCGCCAGCAGCTTTACAGGGGAAACTGAAGCTTTCTTT.